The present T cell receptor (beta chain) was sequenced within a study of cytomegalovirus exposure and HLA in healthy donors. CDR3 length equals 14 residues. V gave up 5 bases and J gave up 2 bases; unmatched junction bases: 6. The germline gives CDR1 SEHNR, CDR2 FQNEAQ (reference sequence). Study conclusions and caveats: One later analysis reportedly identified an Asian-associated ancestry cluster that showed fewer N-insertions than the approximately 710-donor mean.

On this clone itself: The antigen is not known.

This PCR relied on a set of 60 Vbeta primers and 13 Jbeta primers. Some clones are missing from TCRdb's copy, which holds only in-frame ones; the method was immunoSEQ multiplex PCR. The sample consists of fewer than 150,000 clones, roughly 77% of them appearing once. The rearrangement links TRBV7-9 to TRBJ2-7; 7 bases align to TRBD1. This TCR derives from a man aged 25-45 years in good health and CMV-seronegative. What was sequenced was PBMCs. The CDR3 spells CASSRWDSPYEQYF. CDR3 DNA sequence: TGTGCCAGCAGCCGCTGGGACAGTCCCTACGAGCAGTACTTC.